The subject of this entry is one T cell receptor beta chain. It has no known antigen specificity. Base qualities are missing; no much larger clone stands one base away. At the junction V is shortened by 3 bases and J by 7 bases; bases outside the gene matches: 9. The CDR3 runs 15 amino acids, cysteine and phenylalanine included. CDR3 DNA is the only sequence kept; it has 45 bases, read in frame from the first base. The sample belongs to a study of T-cell memory formation after mild COVID-19 (dated by TCRdb to the early 2020s). Broadly, across the study: Most TCR sequence clusters were specific to one of the two donors. T-cell clones expanding and contracting after mild COVID-19 in a couple of donors were tracked by longitudinal TCRalpha and TCRbeta repertoire sequencing. The cohort comprised two young, previously healthy adult volunteers, one female and one male.

PBMCs were isolated by Ficoll-Paque density gradient centrifugation. Broad study findings and their caveats: Contracting CD4+ clones appeared mostly in the CM and EM memory subsets, whereas CD8+ clones were enriched in EMRA. Some responding clones were detected in pre-infection memory, suggesting pre-existing cross-reactive memory T cells joined the SARS-CoV-2 response. SARS-CoV-2 specificity was not confirmed for the second-wave clones peaking on day 37. From day 15 to 85, contracting clones showed balanced CD4/CD8 phenotypes, whereas a second wave of clones that expanded from day 15 to 37 leaned towards CD4+. Only a couple of mild cases were covered in the study, and larger cohorts including severe cases with pre-infection samples were considered necessary.

The instrument given in TCRdb is Illumina NovaSeq 6000. TCRalpha and TCRbeta cDNA libraries were constructed by 5'RACE with constant-segment primers, with sample barcodes and unique molecular identifiers being introduced. RNA was extracted from every sample with Trizol reagent. Library amplification was performed in two PCR steps, and a second sample barcode and Illumina TruSeq adapters were introduced in the second step. Sequencing of the libraries was done on an Illumina NovaSeq, producing 2 x 150 bp paired-end reads. The study's processing was this. Demultiplexing of reads and collapsing into UMI-guided consensus sequences were performed with migec v1.2.7. Using mixcr v2.1.11, the UMI consensuses were aligned to TRA and TRB V and J templates and assembled into clonotypes. Expanded or contracted clonotypes were those called significant by both edgeR and NoisET, with noise models trained on biological replicates. For edgeR calls, the cutoffs were a false discovery rate-adjusted p below 0.01 and a log2 fold-change threshold of 1. As an exploratory analysis of dynamics, max-normalized trajectories of the 1000 most abundant clonotypes were examined by PCA with hierarchical clustering. Each responding clone was given a CD4 or CD8 phenotype based on the CD4+ and CD8+ repertoires, which had been sequenced separately. TCRdb passed the public sequencing reads through fastp at Q25 and MiXCR, retaining productive beta sequences. Each CDR3 protein gets just one entry, which takes the most common genes and DNA from the rows behind it. V and J calls and clone size were set by TCRdb, not the authors. This sample comprises around 300,000 distinct CDR3 sequences, just under 20% of them detected only once. Together, the top ten hold under 25% of the sample.

The sequence joins TRBV12-3 or TRBV12-4 to TRBJ1-2; the central 9 bases match TRBD1. This sequence originates from a man aged 18 to 35 who had mild COVID-19 (a few samples of this study predate the infection). The sample titles of this study are shuffled in the database, so cell type and time point are left out; the donor was told from shared clones. What was sequenced was PBMCs or a T cell subset sorted from them (not recorded which). The CDR3 sequence is CASSFWDRENGGYTF. At the DNA level, the sequence is TGTGCCAGCAGTTTTTGGGACAGGGAAAACGGTGGCTACACCTTC.